This T cell receptor (beta chain) was profiled in a study of healthy donors' naive CD4 and CD8 T cells. Each TCR library used 500 ng of total RNA and a linear amplification protocol. TCRdb recomputed calls from the reads with MiXCR, one row per CDR3 protein. The table lists around 200,000 distinct CDR3 sequences, around three quarters of them singletons. Sequenced input: naive CD4+ and CD8+ T cells sorted from blood, pooled from several donors. The receptor comes from a pool of human donors in good health; the sample pools cells from several healthy donors.

CDR3 region: CASSQEASGSYEQYF. The CDR3 DNA is TGTGCCAGCAGCCAAGAGGCTAGCGGGAGTTACGAGCAGTACTTC. The J gene is TRBJ2-7, the V gene TRBV4-2; 10 positions agree with TRBD2. Looked up from germline, CDR1 is LGHNA and CDR2 is YNFKEQ. V shed 0 bases, J shed 4 bases, and the junction held 3 bases outside the gene matches. The CDR3 is 15 amino acids.